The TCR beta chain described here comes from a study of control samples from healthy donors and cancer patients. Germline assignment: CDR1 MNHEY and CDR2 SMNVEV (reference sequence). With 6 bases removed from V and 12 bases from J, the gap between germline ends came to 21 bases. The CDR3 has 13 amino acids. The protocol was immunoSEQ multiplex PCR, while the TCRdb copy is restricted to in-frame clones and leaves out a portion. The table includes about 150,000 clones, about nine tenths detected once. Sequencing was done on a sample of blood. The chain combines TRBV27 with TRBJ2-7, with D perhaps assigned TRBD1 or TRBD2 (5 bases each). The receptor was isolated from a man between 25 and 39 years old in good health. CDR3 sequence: CASSLKLDTRGYF. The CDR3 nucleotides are TGTGCCAGCAGCCTAAAATTGGACACTAGGGGGTACTTC.